Following are 21 T cell receptor beta chains from one sample sequenced in a study of cytomegalovirus exposure and HLA in healthy donors. The PCR had 60 Vbeta and 13 Jbeta primers. Sequencing used immunoSEQ multiplex PCR; TCRdb keeps in-frame clones, though not all of them. The data hold fewer than 350,000 clones, with 85% to 90% observed a single time. Sequencing used PBMCs. Receptors were obtained from a woman in her late teens or twenties in good health and CMV-seronegative.

The J gene is TRBJ2-7, the V gene TRBV6-1; 9 nucleotides align to TRBD2. The V gene end was trimmed by 7 bases and the J gene end by 6 bases; junction bases not matched to a gene: 13. Germline CDR1 reads MNHNS; CDR2 reads SASEGT. The length of the CDR3 is 15 residues. The CDR3 sequence: CASMRGVRGGGEQYF. The CDR3 DNA is TGTGCCAGCATGAGAGGGGTGCGGGGGGGCGGCGAGCAGTACTTC.

The gene calls are TRBV12-5 and TRBJ2-3; D gene ambiguous. V lost 1 base to trimming and J lost 2 bases, with 10 bases between them. The length of the CDR3 is 15 residues. Germline lookup yields CDR1 LGHNT and CDR2 FRNRAP. CDR3 region: CASGLGDTSTDTQYF. CDR3 sequence (DNA): TGTGCTAGTGGTTTGGGAGACACCTCCACAGATACGCAGTATTTT.

This rearrangement joins TRBV7-9 to TRBJ2-2, with 9 bases aligning to TRBD1. CDR1 SEHNR and CDR2 FQNEAQ come from the germline V gene (reference sequence). The CDR3 has 15 residues. The V segment lost 6 bases and the J segment 4 bases; nucleotides outside the gene matches: 6. CDR3 coding DNA: TGTGCCAGCAGAGTACAGGGGGCCCTCACCGGGGAGCTGTTTTTT. It codes for CASRVQGALTGELFF.

The V gene is TRBV10-2, the J gene TRBJ2-5; 9 bases map to TRBD2. V lost 7 bases and J lost 5; bases outside the gene matches: 8. The CDR3 runs 14 residues. Per germline, CDR1 WSHSY and CDR2 SAAADI. The CDR3, as DNA: TGCGCCAGCATTGGCGGGGGGGCCTCGGAGACCCAGTACTTC. It is translated as CASIGGGASETQYF.

Here the CDR3 DNA reads TGTGCCAGTAGTATCGTACAGTGGCCTAATGAAAAACTGTTTTTT. Amino acid sequence: CASSIVQWPNEKLFF. The gene calls are TRBV19 and TRBJ1-4, with D uncertain. The V gene lost 3 bases and the J gene lost 3 bases, with 11 bases spanning the gap. The CDR3 spans 15 residues. CDR1 LNHDA and CDR2 SQIVND come from the germline V gene (reference sequence).

The chain is built from TRBV11-2 and TRBJ1-1, with a possible D match to TRBD1 (5 bases). V dropped 5 bases and J dropped 4 bases, with 11 bases sitting between them. CDR1 and CDR2 from the germline V gene are SGHAT and FQNNGV. This CDR3 is built from 13 residues. CDR3 region: CASSEGRATEAFF. Here the CDR3 DNA reads TGTGCCAGCAGCGAGGGGAGGGCCACTGAAGCTTTCTTT.

The chain recombines TRBV29-1 with TRBJ1-3, with 8 positions matching TRBD1. The CDR3 covers 16 residues. The germline CDR1 and CDR2 sequences are SQVTM and ANQGSEA. The V segment lost 3 bases and the J segment 4 bases; nucleotides outside the gene matches: 11. In DNA, the CDR3 is TGCAGCGTTGAGGTGTCCAGGGGGCTAATAGGAAACACCATATATTTT. This gives the protein CSVEVSRGLIGNTIYF. The variable domain in full, completed from reference TRBV29-1 and TRBJ1-3, reads SAVISQKPSRDICQRGTSLTIQCQVDSQVTMMFWYRQQPGQSLTLIATANQGSEATYESGFVIDKFPISRPNLTFSTLTVSNMSPEDSSIYLCSVEVSRGLIGNTIYFGEGSWLTVV.

The chain couples TRBV5-6 to TRBJ1-4; tentatively, D is TRBD1 (5 bases). Germline V lookup: CDR1 SGHDT, CDR2 YYEEEE. There are 15 residues in the CDR3. V was pared by 5 bases and J by 8 bases, with 19 bases between. CDR3 loop: CASSWALQGWEKLFF. CDR3 nucleotides: TGTGCCAGCAGTTGGGCCTTGCAGGGATGGGAAAAACTGTTTTTT.

The gene calls are TRBV7-9 and TRBJ2-3; D unresolved. The CDR3 contains 13 residues. The germline gives CDR1 SEHNR, CDR2 FQNEAQ (reference sequence). V was cut by 5 bases and J by 6 bases, with 12 bases left in between. The CDR3 sequence: CASSPQSLDTQYF. The CDR3 coding sequence is TGTGCCAGCAGCCCCCAATCACTTGATACGCAGTATTTT.

The gene calls are TRBV12-5 and TRBJ2-1; 8 bases are shared with TRBD1. J gave up 7 bases and V 0 bases, and 11 bases lay outside the gene matches. CDR1 LGHNT and CDR2 FRNRAP come from the germline V gene. This CDR3 is 17 amino acids long. This CDR3 reads CASGLVLSRGLVNEQFF. The CDR3 coding sequence is TGTGCTAGTGGTTTGGTACTCTCCAGGGGGCTTGTAAATGAGCAGTTCTTC.

V and J are TRBV7-9 and TRBJ2-5; 8 nucleotides match TRBD1. Germline assignment: CDR1 SEHNR and CDR2 FQNEAQ (reference sequence). V lost 4 bases and J lost 5; bases outside the gene matches: 12. The CDR3 covers 16 residues. This CDR3 reads CASSSPLGQGKETQYF. The CDR3 DNA sequence: TGTGCCAGCAGCTCACCCCTAGGACAGGGAAAGGAGACCCAGTACTTC.

The gene calls are TRBV19 and TRBJ1-5; a weak D match, TRBD1 (5 bases). Trimming took off 7 bases at V and 6 bases at J, with 19 bases between the two ends. CDR1 and CDR2 from the germline V gene are LNHDA and SQIVND (reference sequence). CDR3 length: 15 amino acids. This chain's CDR3 is CASNSGRQSAQPQHF. The CDR3 DNA reads TGTGCCAGTAATTCAGGCCGACAGTCAGCTCAGCCCCAGCATTTT.

Concerning this clone: One end of the junction does not line up with germline, which may come from a read error. The V gene is TRBV7-9, the J gene TRBJ1-1, with a possible D match to TRBD1 (5 bases). Per germline, CDR1 SEHNR and CDR2 FQNEAQ (reference sequence). The CDR3 spans 14 residues. Here the CDR3 reads CSSSLSGGETEAFF. The CDR3 nucleotides read TGTTCCAGCAGCTTATCGGGAGGGGAAACTGAAGCTTTCTTT.

The genes are TRBV6-5 and TRBJ2-5; 8 nucleotides line up with TRBD2. The length of the CDR3 is 15 residues. Per germline, CDR1 MNHEY and CDR2 SVGAGI. The ends lost 4 bases at V and 3 bases at J; junction bases unmatched: 7. The CDR3 sequence is CASSFLSAGEETQYF. CDR3 nucleotides: TGTGCCAGCAGTTTCCTTTCAGCGGGGGAAGAGACCCAGTACTTC.

The chain links TRBV13 to TRBJ2-7, with unresolved D. This CDR3 is built from 14 residues. Trimming removed 5 bases from V and 7 bases from J, with 18 bases in between. The germline CDR1 and CDR2 sequences are PRHDT and FYEKMQ (reference sequence). CDR3 residues: CASSPVLRGSEQYF. Written as DNA, the CDR3 is TGTGCCAGCAGCCCAGTGCTCCGAGGATCGGAGCAGTACTTC. Using reference TRBV13 and TRBJ2-7 for the parts outside the CDR3, the full variable domain is AAGVIQSPRHLIKEKRETATLKCYPIPRHDTVYWYQQGPGQDPQFLISFYEKMQSDKGSIPDRFSAQQFSDYHSELNMSSLELGDSALYFCASSPVLRGSEQYFGPGTRLTVT.

The CDR3 protein is CASSLTTEQYF. The CDR3 coding sequence is TGTGCCAGCAGTTTGACTACCGAGCAGTACTTC. The V call is TRBV28, the J call TRBJ2-7; the D gene is possibly TRBD2 (5 bases). The V end was cut by 3 bases, the J end by 6 bases, with 6 bases between. CDR3 length: 11 residues. Germline V CDR1 and CDR2: MDHEN, SYDVKM.

The rearrangement links TRBV29-1 to TRBJ1-1; 10 nucleotides line up with TRBD1. Germline CDR1 is SQVTM and CDR2 is ANQGSEA. The CDR3 spans 15 residues. The junction had 12 bases not matched to a gene; V was cut back by 6 bases and J by 5 bases. The CDR3: CSVITPGQGLTEAFF. CDR3 coding DNA: TGCAGCGTAATAACTCCGGGACAGGGGCTAACTGAAGCTTTCTTT.

This chain links TRBV29-1 with TRBJ1-2; D uncertain. From germline, CDR1 is SQVTM and CDR2 ANQGSEA. Trimming left V 3 bases short and J 5 bases short, with 13 bases between. The CDR3 is 13 amino acids. CDR3 protein: CSVEVTYPYGYTF. CDR3 coding DNA: TGCAGCGTTGAGGTGACATACCCTTATGGCTACACCTTC.

As concerns this clone: Mismatch with germline at one junction end may stem from a read error. The J gene is TRBJ2-7, the V gene TRBV7-7; 10 positions agree with TRBD2. CDR1 and CDR2 from the germline V gene are SSHAT and FNYEAQ (reference sequence). The CDR3 sequence is 14 residues long. This chain's CDR3 is CASSLSGGADEQYF. CDR3 nucleotides: TGTGCTAGCAGCTTAAGCGGGGGGGCCGACGAGCAGTACTTC. The variable domain in full, completed from reference TRBV7-7 and TRBJ2-7, reads GAGVSQSPRYKVTKRGQDVTLRCDPISSHATLYWYQQALGQGPEFLTYFNYEAQPDKSGLPSDRFSAERPEGSISTLTIQRTEQRDSAMYRCASSLSGGADEQYFGPGTRLTVT.

The rearrangement links TRBV2 to TRBJ2-7, with 9 nucleotides matching TRBD1. Trimming at V came to 8 bases and at J to 5 bases, leaving 7 bases not matched to a gene. Germline loops: CDR1 SNHLY, CDR2 FYNNEI. The CDR3 covers 13 residues. The CDR3 sequence: CASRDREFDEQYF. The CDR3, as DNA: TGTGCCAGCCGGGACAGGGAATTCGACGAGCAGTACTTC.

V is TRBV9 and J is TRBJ2-1; tentatively, D is TRBD2 (5 bases). Germline V gene data show CDR1 as SGDLS and CDR2 as YYNGEE. CDR3 size: 15 residues. Trimming took 3 bases from V and 10 from J, leaving 20 bases between them. The CDR3 DNA sequence: TGTGCCAGCAGCGGCAGGACTTCGCCTTACACGGAGCAGTTCTTC. This gives the protein CASSGRTSPYTEQFF.